What follows are 12 T cell receptor beta chains derived from one specimen sequenced in a study of shared clonotypes between healthy human individuals (dated by TCRdb to the early 2020s). Libraries were made using the immunoSEQ multiplex PCR assay. TCRdb mirrors the immuneACCESS table, restricted to in-frame sequences. Some clones are absent from its copies; in checked studies, under half trace to an unresolved V gene, and the reason for the others is unknown. This sample gives more than 2,000,000 clones in total; around 94% of them show up just once. The leading ten clones occupy 0.11% to 0.15% of the sample. What was sequenced was naive CD4+ T cells sorted from blood. This specimen's cell subset or site label, interpreted: CD45RA+ positively selected. The receptors come from a man between 18 and 29 years old in good health.

This chain connects TRBV2 to TRBJ1-6; TRBD1 matches 7 bases. CDR3 size: 13 residues. Unmatched junction bases numbered 2, after V lost 5 bases and J lost 7 bases. CDR1 and CDR2 from the germline V gene are SNHLY and FYNNEI. This chain's CDR3 is CASSQGENSPLHF. The CDR3 coding sequence is TGTGCCAGCAGTCAGGGGGAGAATTCACCCCTCCACTTT.

The V gene is TRBV19, the J gene TRBJ1-1; TRBD1 aligns across 12 bases. This CDR3 has 16 residues. Germline lookup yields CDR1 LNHDA and CDR2 SQIVND (reference sequence). With 6 bases clipped from V and 3 bases from J, the junction kept 8 bases outside the gene matches. Here the CDR3 reads CASSTRDRGLYTEAFF. CDR3 DNA sequence: TGTGCCAGTAGCACCCGGGACAGGGGGCTTTACACTGAAGCTTTCTTT.

As regards this clone: The junction differs from germline at one of its ends, possibly a read error. This chain links TRBV7-9 with TRBJ2-7; D perhaps matches TRBD2 (5 bases). The CDR3 sequence is 11 residues long. CDR1 SEHNR and CDR2 FQNEAQ come from the germline V gene (reference sequence). The CDR3 DNA sequence: TGTGCCAGCAGCTTAGACACTAGGACCCTCTTC. Encoded protein: CASSLDTRTLF. Supplemented by reference TRBV7-9 and TRBJ2-7, the full variable domain reads DTGVSQNPRHKITKRGQNVTFRCDPISEHNRLYWYRQTLGQGPEFLTYFQNEAQLEKSRLLSDRFSAERPKGSFSTLEIQRTEQGDSAMYLCASSLDTRTLFGPGTRLTVT.

J is TRBJ2-1 and V is TRBV5-1; perhaps TRBD1 as D (6 bases). Germline V gives CDR1 SGHRS, CDR2 YFSETQ. V was clipped by 4 bases and J by 4 bases, with 9 bases between them. This CDR3 is built from 13 residues. The CDR3 DNA sequence: TGCGCCAGCAGCCGGGACATTTACAATGAGCAGTTCTTC. Translating gives CASSRDIYNEQFF.

The chain has TRBV6-6 and TRBJ1-6; D gene unclear. Per the germline V gene, CDR1 is MNHNY and CDR2 is SVGAGI (reference sequence). V was shortened by 10 bases and J by 5 bases, with 15 bases between the two germline ends. The CDR3 contains 14 residues. The CDR3 DNA is TGTGCCACCTACCAACTGAACAATAATTCACCCCTCCACTTT. This codes for CATYQLNNNSPLHF.

J is TRBJ2-7 and V is TRBV7-2, with 13 bases lining up with TRBD2. The length of the CDR3 is 17 residues. Germline V gene data show CDR1 as SGHTA and CDR2 as FQGNSA. V was clipped by 5 bases and J by 4 bases; unmatched bases: 11. In DNA form, the CDR3 reads TGTGCCAGCAGCCCGCCCCCGGGACTAGCGGGGTCGTACGAGCAGTACTTC. Translated: CASSPPPGLAGSYEQYF.

This clone was seen once. The CDR3 sequence is CAWMGQGHEQYF. DNA of the CDR3: TGTGCCTGGATGGGACAGGGGCACGAGCAGTACTTC. The rearrangement uses TRBV30 and TRBJ2-7, with 10 bases matching TRBD1. The CDR3 loop spans 12 amino acids. The ends lost 4 bases at V and 5 bases at J; junction bases unmatched: 2. From germline, CDR1 is GTSNPN and CDR2 SVGIG (reference sequence).

The J gene is TRBJ2-3, the V gene TRBV7-2; D is tentatively TRBD1 or TRBD2 (5 bases each). Germline CDR1 reads SGHTA; CDR2 reads FQGNSA. V was pared by 6 bases and J by 2 bases, with 12 bases between. The CDR3 is 14 amino acids. This CDR3 reads CASRPGRITDTQYF. The CDR3 coding sequence is TGTGCCAGCAGGCCGGGACGGATCACAGATACGCAGTATTTT. Variable domain in full (rest from reference TRBV7-2 and TRBJ2-3): GAGVSQSPSNKVTEKGKDVELRCDPISGHTALYWYRQSLGQGLEFLIYFQGNSAPDKSGLPSDRFSAERTGGSVSTLTIQRTQQEDSAVYLCASRPGRITDTQYFGPGTRLTVL.

The chain couples TRBV6-6 to TRBJ1-5; TRBD1 is a possible D gene (6 bases). Per germline, CDR1 MNHNY and CDR2 SVGAGI (reference sequence). This CDR3 has 16 residues. V was clipped by 0 bases and J by 0 bases, with 9 bases between them. The CDR3 is CASSYSDRYSNQPQHF. The CDR3 DNA is TGTGCCAGCAGTTACTCGGACAGATATAGCAATCAGCCCCAGCATTTT.

This clone was detected only a few times. This chain links TRBV4-1 with TRBJ2-2; no firm D call. The germline V gene encodes CDR1 MGHRA and CDR2 YSYEKL. V dropped 1 base and J dropped 6 bases, with 18 bases sitting between them. The CDR3 runs 17 residues. The CDR3 loop is CASSQAYPTVSPGELFF. The CDR3 DNA reads TGCGCCAGCAGCCAAGCGTATCCCACGGTTTCCCCCGGGGAGCTGTTTTTT.

The CDR3 coding sequence is TGTGCCATCAGTGAAGGACAGAATGAAAAACTGTTTTTT. This gives the protein CAISEGQNEKLFF. J is TRBJ1-4 and V is TRBV10-3, with D maybe TRBD1 (6 bases). CDR3 length: 13 residues. Trimming stripped 3 bases from V and 5 bases from J, with 7 bases between. Looked up from germline, CDR1 is ENHRY and CDR2 is SYGVKD.

V gene TRBV18 combines with J gene TRBJ2-3, with 7 bases fitting TRBD2. The V segment lost 2 bases and the J segment 5 bases; nucleotides outside the gene matches: 7. The CDR3 runs to 15 residues. Germline lookup yields CDR1 KGHSH and CDR2 LQKENI. CDR3 DNA: TGTGCCAGCTCACCAAGTACTAGCGAGATAGATACGCAGTATTTT. The encoded protein is CASSPSTSEIDTQYF.